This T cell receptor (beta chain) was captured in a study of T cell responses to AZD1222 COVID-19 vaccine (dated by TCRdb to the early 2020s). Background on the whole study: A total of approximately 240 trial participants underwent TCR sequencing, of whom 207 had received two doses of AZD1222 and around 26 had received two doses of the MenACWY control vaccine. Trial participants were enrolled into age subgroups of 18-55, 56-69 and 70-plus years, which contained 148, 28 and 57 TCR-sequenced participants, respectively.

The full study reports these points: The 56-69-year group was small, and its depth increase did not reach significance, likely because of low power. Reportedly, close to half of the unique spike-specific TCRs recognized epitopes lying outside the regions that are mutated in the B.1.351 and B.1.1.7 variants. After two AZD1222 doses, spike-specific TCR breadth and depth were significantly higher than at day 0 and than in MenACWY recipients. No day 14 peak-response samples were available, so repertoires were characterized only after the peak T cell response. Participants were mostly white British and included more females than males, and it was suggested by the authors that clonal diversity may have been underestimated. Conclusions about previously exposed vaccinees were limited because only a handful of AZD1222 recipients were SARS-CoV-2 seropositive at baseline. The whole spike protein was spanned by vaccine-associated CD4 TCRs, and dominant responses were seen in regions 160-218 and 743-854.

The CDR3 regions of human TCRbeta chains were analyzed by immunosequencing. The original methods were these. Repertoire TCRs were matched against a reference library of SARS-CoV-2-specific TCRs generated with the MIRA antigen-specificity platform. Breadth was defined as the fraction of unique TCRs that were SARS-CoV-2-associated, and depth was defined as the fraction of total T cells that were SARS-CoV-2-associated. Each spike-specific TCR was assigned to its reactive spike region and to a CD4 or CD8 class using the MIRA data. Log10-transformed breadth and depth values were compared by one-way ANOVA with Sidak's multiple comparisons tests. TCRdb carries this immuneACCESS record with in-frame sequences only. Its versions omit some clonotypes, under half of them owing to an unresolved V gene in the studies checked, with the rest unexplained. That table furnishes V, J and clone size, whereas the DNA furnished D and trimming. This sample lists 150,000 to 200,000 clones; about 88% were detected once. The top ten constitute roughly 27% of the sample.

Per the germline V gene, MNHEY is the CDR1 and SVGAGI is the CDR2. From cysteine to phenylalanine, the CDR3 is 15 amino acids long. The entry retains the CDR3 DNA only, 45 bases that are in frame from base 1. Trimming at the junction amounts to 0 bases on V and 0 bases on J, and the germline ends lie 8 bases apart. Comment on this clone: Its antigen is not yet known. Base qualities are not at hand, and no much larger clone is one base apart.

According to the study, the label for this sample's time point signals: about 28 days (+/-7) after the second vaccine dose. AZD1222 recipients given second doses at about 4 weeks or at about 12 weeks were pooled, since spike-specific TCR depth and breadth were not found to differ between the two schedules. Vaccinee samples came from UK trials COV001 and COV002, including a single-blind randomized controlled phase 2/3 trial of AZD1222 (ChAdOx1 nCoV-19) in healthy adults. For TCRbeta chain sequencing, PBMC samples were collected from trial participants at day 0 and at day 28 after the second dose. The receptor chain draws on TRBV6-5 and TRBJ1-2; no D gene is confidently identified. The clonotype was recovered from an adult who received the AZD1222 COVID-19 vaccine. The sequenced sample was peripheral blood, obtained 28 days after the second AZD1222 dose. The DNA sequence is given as TGTGCCAGCAGTTACTCGTCCATTTCTAACTATGGCTACACCTTC. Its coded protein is CASSYSSISNYGYTF.